This is a list of T cell receptor beta chains from one sample in a study of CD8+ T cells in alopecia areata. Sequencing was performed with immunoSEQ multiplex PCR; in TCRdb, only in-frame clones are kept and a portion is missing. The data hold about 70,000 clones, with approximately 30% observed a single time. This material consisted of CD8+ T cells sorted from blood, taken at week 4, from a patient treated with tofacitinib. The receptors derive from a human donor with alopecia areata. Both conserved end residues are part of each CDR3. The D gene is left open where the match is weak. Clone size, where shown, is once, few, many, or a class for clones that have expanded.

j_call: TRBJ1-2
v_call: TRBV6-5
d_call: TRBD1
clone_size: few
cdr3_nt: TGTGCCAGCCTACCCTACAGGGGAGGGGGCTACACCTTC
cdr3_aa: CASLPYRGGGYTF

j_call: TRBJ2-7
v_call: TRBV30
d_call: TRBD1
clone_size: few
cdr3_nt: TGTGCCTGGAGTGTTGGGACAGGGGGTGACGAGCAGTACTTC
cdr3_aa: CAWSVGTGGDEQYF

j_call: TRBJ2-7
v_call: TRBV5-1
d_call: TRBD2
clone_size: few
cdr3_nt: TGCGCCAGCAGCTTGAGTCTAGCGGGAGAGGTCCACGAGCAGTACTTC
cdr3_aa: CASSLSLAGEVHEQYF

j_call: TRBJ2-7
v_call: TRBV29-1
d_call: TRBD1
clone_size: few
cdr3_nt: TGCAGCGTTGAAACAGGGGTACCGTACGAGCAGTACTTC
cdr3_aa: CSVETGVPYEQYF

j_call: TRBJ2-1
v_call: TRBV29-1
d_call: .
clone_size: .
cdr3_nt: TGCAGCGTTGAAGATGGGAGAGCGGTAAGCTCCTACAATGAGCAGTTCTTC
cdr3_aa: CSVEDGRAVSSYNEQFF

j_call: TRBJ1-5
v_call: TRBV5-6
d_call: .
clone_size: few
cdr3_nt: TGTGCCAGCAGCTCCGGTGGGCAGCCCCAGCATTTT
cdr3_aa: CASSSGGQPQHF

j_call: TRBJ1-2
v_call: TRBV4-3
d_call: TRBD1
clone_size: few
cdr3_nt: TGCGCCAGCAGCCAAGATTCACGGGACAGCTATGGCTACACCTTC
cdr3_aa: CASSQDSRDSYGYTF

j_call: TRBJ2-3
v_call: TRBV20-1
d_call: .
clone_size: many
cdr3_nt: TGCAGTGCTGCTAGGGATACGCAGTATTTT
cdr3_aa: CSAARDTQYF

j_call: TRBJ2-7
v_call: TRBV29-1
d_call: .
clone_size: few
cdr3_nt: TGCAGCGTTGAAGTAGCCAGCGAGCAGTACTTC
cdr3_aa: CSVEVASEQYF

j_call: TRBJ2-7
v_call: TRBV27
d_call: TRBD1
clone_size: .
cdr3_nt: TGTGCCAGCAGACCCGGGACAGGGGGGTTCTACGAGCAGTACTTC
cdr3_aa: CASRPGTGGFYEQYF

j_call: TRBJ2-1
v_call: TRBV6-4
d_call: .
clone_size: .
cdr3_nt: TGTGCCACCTATGGACAGAATGAGCAGTTCTTC
cdr3_aa: CATYGQNEQFF

j_call: TRBJ2-2
v_call: TRBV29-1
d_call: TRBD1
clone_size: .
cdr3_nt: TGCAGCGTACCCGGGACAGGGGTCACCGGGGAGCTGTTTTTT
cdr3_aa: CSVPGTGVTGELFF

j_call: TRBJ2-5
v_call: TRBV29-1
d_call: .
clone_size: .
cdr3_nt: TGCAGCGCGGACGCAGGATCAGAAGAGACCCAGTACTTC
cdr3_aa: CSADAGSEETQYF

j_call: TRBJ2-1
v_call: TRBV28
d_call: .
clone_size: .
cdr3_nt: TGTGCCAGCCGGGACAACTACAATGAGCAGTTCTTC
cdr3_aa: CASRDNYNEQFF

j_call: TRBJ2-7
v_call: TRBV29-1
d_call: TRBD1
clone_size: .
cdr3_nt: TGCAGCGCCGGGACAGGGAGCCACGAGCAGTACTTC
cdr3_aa: CSAGTGSHEQYF

j_call: TRBJ2-4
v_call: TRBV11-1
d_call: TRBD1
clone_size: .
cdr3_nt: TGTGCCAGCAGCTCCGGTCGAGGGACAGGGACGAAGAAAAACATTCAGTACTTC
cdr3_aa: CASSSGRGTGTKKNIQYF

j_call: TRBJ2-1
v_call: TRBV7-8
d_call: .
clone_size: .
cdr3_nt: TGTGCCAGCAGCTCGACCCATGGGGTAACTGAGCAGTTCTTC
cdr3_aa: CASSSTHGVTEQFF

j_call: TRBJ2-5
v_call: TRBV5-1
d_call: .
clone_size: once
cdr3_nt: TGCGCCAGCAGCTTGGAGGGATTAAGCCAAGAGACCCAGTACTTC
cdr3_aa: CASSLEGLSQETQYF

j_call: TRBJ2-7
v_call: TRBV11-2
d_call: .
clone_size: .
cdr3_nt: TGTGCCAGCAGCTTAGGCCAAACCTACGAGCAGTACTTC
cdr3_aa: CASSLGQTYEQYF

j_call: TRBJ2-1
v_call: TRBV6-5
d_call: .
clone_size: few
cdr3_nt: TGTGCCAGCAGTTACAGGGGTATGGCTGAGCAGTTCTTC
cdr3_aa: CASSYRGMAEQFF

j_call: TRBJ2-1
v_call: TRBV5-1
d_call: TRBD2
clone_size: few
cdr3_nt: TGCGCCAGCAGCTCGCCCACTAGCGGGAGGGCACATGAGCAGTTCTTC
cdr3_aa: CASSSPTSGRAHEQFF

j_call: TRBJ2-2
v_call: TRBV11-2
d_call: TRBD2
clone_size: few
cdr3_nt: TGTGCCAGCATCGTAGGCGGCGGGAGGTATCCCACCGGGGAGCTGTTTTTT
cdr3_aa: CASIVGGGRYPTGELFF

j_call: TRBJ2-3
v_call: TRBV30
d_call: .
clone_size: few
cdr3_nt: TGTGCCTGGAGTGAACCCCAACCAACAAGTCGCACAGATACGCAGTATTTT
cdr3_aa: CAWSEPQPTSRTDTQYF

j_call: TRBJ2-7
v_call: TRBV11-2
d_call: .
clone_size: .
cdr3_nt: TGTGCCAGCAGCTTAGGGAGCTCCTACGAGCAGTACTTC
cdr3_aa: CASSLGSSYEQYF

j_call: TRBJ2-1
v_call: TRBV29-1
d_call: .
clone_size: few
cdr3_nt: TGCAGCGTGTCCCTGACTAGTTTGGATGAGCAGTTCTTC
cdr3_aa: CSVSLTSLDEQFF

j_call: TRBJ2-2
v_call: TRBV6-4
d_call: TRBD2
clone_size: many
cdr3_nt: TGTGCCAGCAGAGCGGGAGGGGACGCCGGGGAGCTGTTTTTT
cdr3_aa: CASRAGGDAGELFF

j_call: TRBJ1-2
v_call: TRBV5-1
d_call: .
clone_size: few
cdr3_nt: TGCGCCAGCAGCCGTCCGGGACGGGGAGAGGACTATGGCTACACCTTC
cdr3_aa: CASSRPGRGEDYGYTF

j_call: TRBJ2-4
v_call: TRBV9
d_call: .
clone_size: few
cdr3_nt: TGTGCCAGCAGCGTCTCAAATTGGGACGCAGACATTCAGTACTTC
cdr3_aa: CASSVSNWDADIQYF

j_call: TRBJ2-7
v_call: TRBV29-1
d_call: .
clone_size: few
cdr3_nt: TGCAGCGCCAAACAGGTCAACGAGCAGTACTTC
cdr3_aa: CSAKQVNEQYF

j_call: TRBJ1-5
v_call: TRBV7-2
d_call: .
clone_size: .
cdr3_nt: TGTGCCAGCAGCCTCGTCCCAGGGTCGGTTGGCAATCAGCCCCAGCATTTT
cdr3_aa: CASSLVPGSVGNQPQHF

j_call: TRBJ2-5
v_call: TRBV6-5
d_call: .
clone_size: .
cdr3_nt: TGTGCCAGCCATAAGGACAGCCAAGAGACCCAGTACTTC
cdr3_aa: CASHKDSQETQYF

j_call: TRBJ2-1
v_call: TRBV6-1
d_call: TRBD1
clone_size: few
cdr3_nt: TGTGCCAGCAAGATGGACAGGGGTAACTACAATGAGCAGTTCTTC
cdr3_aa: CASKMDRGNYNEQFF

j_call: TRBJ2-7
v_call: TRBV5-4
d_call: TRBD1
clone_size: .
cdr3_nt: TGTGCCAGCAGCAACGGACAGGGCCACGAGCAGTACTTC
cdr3_aa: CASSNGQGHEQYF

j_call: TRBJ2-1
v_call: TRBV30
d_call: .
clone_size: .
cdr3_nt: TGTGCCTGGAATGGGGATGCGGGGTGGAATGAGCAGTTCTTC
cdr3_aa: CAWNGDAGWNEQFF

j_call: TRBJ2-1
v_call: TRBV25-1
d_call: .
clone_size: .
cdr3_nt: TGTGCCAGCAGTGAAGTGGGAACCTACAATGAGCAGTTCTTC
cdr3_aa: CASSEVGTYNEQFF

j_call: TRBJ2-3
v_call: TRBV7-2
d_call: TRBD2
clone_size: few
cdr3_nt: TGTGCCAGCAGCTTAGTGGCGGGAGGGCCGTCAGATACGCAGTATTTT
cdr3_aa: CASSLVAGGPSDTQYF

j_call: TRBJ2-2
v_call: TRBV11-1
d_call: .
clone_size: few
cdr3_nt: TGTGCCAGCGGAGCCGGGACGAACACCGGGGAGCTGTTTTTT
cdr3_aa: CASGAGTNTGELFF